This TCR beta chain is from a study of T cell changes during pregnancy in multiple sclerosis. The table came from immunoSEQ multiplex PCR; TCRdb's copy has only in-frame clones and leaves some out. The sample lists about 27,000 clones, about nine tenths occurring once. Germline assignment: CDR1 MNHEY and CDR2 SMNVEV (reference sequence). This CDR3 comprises 18 residues. Trimming cost V 4 bases and J 10 bases; bases outside gene matches: 16. The chain carries TRBV27 and TRBJ2-2; TRBD1 aligns across 12 bases. The clonotype originates from a female donor with multiple sclerosis, enrolled in a pregnancy study. The sample was CD8+ T cells from peripheral blood mononuclear cells, taken in the second trimester of pregnancy. CDR3 in amino acids: CASSSPVGQGAHAVELFF. CDR3 nucleotides: TGTGCCAGCAGTTCACCAGTGGGACAGGGGGCGCATGCCGTGGAGCTGTTTTTT.